The clone carrying this T cell receptor beta chain was detected a few times. Antigen specificity is unknown. Germline V gives CDR1 MNHEY, CDR2 SVGAGI. Trimming removed 5 bases from V and 6 bases from J, with 14 bases in between. The CDR3 loop spans 14 amino acids. The record originates from a study of T-cell memory formation after mild COVID-19. Employing constant-segment primers, 5'RACE generated TCR alpha and TCR beta cDNA libraries bearing sample barcodes and UMIs. TCRdb reprocessed the 5' RACE reads via MiXCR and lists one record per CDR3 protein. The sample has roughly 350,000 distinct CDR3 sequences; roughly an eighth are singletons. The study, taken as a whole, reports: Some clones that responded were present in memory (sampled pre-infection), which suggests cross-reactive memory joined.

The chain combines TRBV6-5 with TRBJ1-5; possibly TRBD1 for D (5 bases). The sample consisted of PBMCs or a T cell subset sorted from them (not recorded which). This receptor was taken from a man aged 18 to 30 who had mild COVID-19 (a few samples of this study predate the infection). Cell type and time point are not known. The chain's CDR3 is CASSTAGPGQPQHF. CDR3 DNA sequence: TGTGCCAGCAGTACCGCGGGGCCGGGTCAGCCCCAGCATTTT.